The TCR beta chain under discussion was sequenced for a study of T cell changes during pregnancy in multiple sclerosis. Profiled with immunoSEQ multiplex PCR; TCRdb holds only in-frame clones, not every one. The sample contains about 87,000 clones, about 94% of which appear only once. The sequence was obtained from a female donor in good health, enrolled as a control in a pregnancy study. Source: peripheral blood, taken in the third trimester of pregnancy.

The CDR3 sequence is CASSLYQKTGSSYEQYF. The DNA of the CDR3 is TGCGCCAGCAGCCTCTATCAAAAGACGGGGAGCTCCTACGAGCAGTACTTC. V is TRBV4-1 and J is TRBJ2-7; TRBD2 is a possible D gene (5 bases). The CDR3 covers 17 residues. Germline assignment: CDR1 MGHRA and CDR2 YSYEKL. Trimming removed 4 bases from V and 0 bases from J, with 19 bases in between.